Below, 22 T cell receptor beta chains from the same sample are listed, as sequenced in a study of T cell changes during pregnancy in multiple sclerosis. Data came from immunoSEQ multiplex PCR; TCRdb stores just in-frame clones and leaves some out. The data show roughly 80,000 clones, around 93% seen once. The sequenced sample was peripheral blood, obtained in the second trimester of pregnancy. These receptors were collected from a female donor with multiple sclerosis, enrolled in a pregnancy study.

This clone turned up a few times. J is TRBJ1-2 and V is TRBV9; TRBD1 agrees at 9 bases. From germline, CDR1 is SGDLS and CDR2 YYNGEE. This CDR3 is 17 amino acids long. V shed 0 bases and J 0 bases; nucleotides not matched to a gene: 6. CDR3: CASSVVGTGRPNYGYTF. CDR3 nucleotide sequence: TGTGCCAGCAGCGTAGTTGGGACAGGGAGACCTAACTATGGCTACACCTTC.

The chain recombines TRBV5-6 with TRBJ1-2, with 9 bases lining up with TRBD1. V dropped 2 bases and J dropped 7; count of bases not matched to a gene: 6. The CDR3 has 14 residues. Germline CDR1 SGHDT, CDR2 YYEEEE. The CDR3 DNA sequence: TGTGCCAGCAGCTTTGGACAGGGGTACGGTGGCTACACCTTC. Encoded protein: CASSFGQGYGGYTF.

CDR3 DNA sequence: TGTGCCAGCAGTTTTGGACAGACCTACGAGCAGTACTTC. Translated: CASSFGQTYEQYF. The chain joins TRBV27 to TRBJ2-7, with D possibly TRBD1 on 6 matching bases. This CDR3 contains 13 residues. V lost 3 bases and J lost 2, with 8 bases in between. Germline CDR1 reads MNHEY; CDR2 reads SMNVEV (reference sequence).

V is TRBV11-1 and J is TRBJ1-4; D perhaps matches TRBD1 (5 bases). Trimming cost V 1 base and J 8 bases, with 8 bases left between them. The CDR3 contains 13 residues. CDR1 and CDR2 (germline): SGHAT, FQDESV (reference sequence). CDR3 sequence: CASSLDRQEKLFF. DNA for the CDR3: TGTGCCAGCAGCTTAGATCGACAGGAAAAACTGTTTTTT.

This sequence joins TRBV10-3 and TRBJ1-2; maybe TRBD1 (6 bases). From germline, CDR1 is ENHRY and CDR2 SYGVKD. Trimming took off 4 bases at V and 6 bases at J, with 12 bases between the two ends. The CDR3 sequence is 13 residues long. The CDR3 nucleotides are TGTGCCATCAGTGGGGGGCCTTCGGATGGCTACACCTTC. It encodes CAISGGPSDGYTF.

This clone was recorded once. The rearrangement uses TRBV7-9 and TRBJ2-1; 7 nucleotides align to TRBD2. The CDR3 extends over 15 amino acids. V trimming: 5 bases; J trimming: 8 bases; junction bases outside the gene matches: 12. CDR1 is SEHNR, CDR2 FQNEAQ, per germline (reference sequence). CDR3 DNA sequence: TGTGCCAGCAGCCCGAGTAGACTAGCAGTTTATGAGCAGTTCTTC. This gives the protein CASSPSRLAVYEQFF.

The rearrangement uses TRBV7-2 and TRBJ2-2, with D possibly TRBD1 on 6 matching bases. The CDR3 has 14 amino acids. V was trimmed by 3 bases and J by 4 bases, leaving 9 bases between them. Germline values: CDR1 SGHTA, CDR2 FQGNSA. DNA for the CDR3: TGTGCCAGCAGCTTTGGGGGCAGCACCGGGGAGCTGTTTTTT. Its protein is CASSFGGSTGELFF.

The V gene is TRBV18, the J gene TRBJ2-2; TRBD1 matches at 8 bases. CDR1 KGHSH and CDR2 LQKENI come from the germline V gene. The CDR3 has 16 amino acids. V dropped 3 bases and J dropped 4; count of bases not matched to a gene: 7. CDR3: CASSPTGTGSTGELFF. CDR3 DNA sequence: TGTGCCAGCTCACCTACTGGGACAGGCTCCACCGGGGAGCTGTTTTTT. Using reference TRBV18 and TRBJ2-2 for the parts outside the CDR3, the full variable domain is NAGVMQNPRHLVRRRGQEARLRCSPMKGHSHVYWYRQLPEEGLKFMVYLQKENIIDESGMPKERFSAEFPKEGPSILRIQQVVRGDSAAYFCASSPTGTGSTGELFFGEGSRLTVL.

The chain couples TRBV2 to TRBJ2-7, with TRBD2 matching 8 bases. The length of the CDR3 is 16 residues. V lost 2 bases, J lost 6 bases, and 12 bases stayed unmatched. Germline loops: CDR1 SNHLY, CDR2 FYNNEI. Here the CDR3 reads CASSEMWGGGTVEQYF. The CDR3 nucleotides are TGTGCCAGCAGTGAAATGTGGGGCGGGGGGACCGTCGAGCAGTACTTC.

The CDR3 sequence is CASSFSAGIEAFF. The DNA for the CDR3 is TGTGCCAGCAGTTTTTCTGCAGGGATAGAAGCTTTCTTT. J is TRBJ1-1 and V is TRBV6-6; TRBD1 is a possible D gene (5 bases). The ends were cut back, 4 bases at V and 8 bases at J, with 14 bases in the middle. The V gene's germline CDR1 is MNHNY and CDR2 SVGAGI (reference sequence). The CDR3 spans 13 residues.

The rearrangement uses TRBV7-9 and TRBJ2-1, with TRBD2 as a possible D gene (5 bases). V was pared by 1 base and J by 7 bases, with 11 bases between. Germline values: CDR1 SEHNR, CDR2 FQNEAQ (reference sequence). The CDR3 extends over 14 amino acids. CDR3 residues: CASSLGPRGNEQFF. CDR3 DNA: TGTGCCAGCAGCTTAGGCCCTCGGGGTAATGAGCAGTTCTTC.

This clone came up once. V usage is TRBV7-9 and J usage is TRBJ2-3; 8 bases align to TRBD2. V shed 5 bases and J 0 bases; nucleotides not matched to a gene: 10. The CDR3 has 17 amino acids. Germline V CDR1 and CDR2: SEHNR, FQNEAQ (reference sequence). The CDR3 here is CASSPPRAGASTDTQYF. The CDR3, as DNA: TGTGCCAGCAGCCCCCCCCGAGCGGGGGCGAGCACAGATACGCAGTATTTT.

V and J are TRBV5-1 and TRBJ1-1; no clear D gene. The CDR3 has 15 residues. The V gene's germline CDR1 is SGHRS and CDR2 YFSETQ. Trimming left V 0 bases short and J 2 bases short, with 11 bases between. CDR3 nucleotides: TGCGCCAGCAGCTTGGAGCGGATCCCCAACACTGAAGCTTTCTTT. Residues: CASSLERIPNTEAFF. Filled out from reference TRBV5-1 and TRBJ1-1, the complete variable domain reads KAGVTQTPRYLIKTRGQQVTLSCSPISGHRSVSWYQQTPGQGLQFLFEYFSETQRNKGNFPGRFSGRQFSNSRSEMNVSTLELGDSALYLCASSLERIPNTEAFFGQGTRLTVV.

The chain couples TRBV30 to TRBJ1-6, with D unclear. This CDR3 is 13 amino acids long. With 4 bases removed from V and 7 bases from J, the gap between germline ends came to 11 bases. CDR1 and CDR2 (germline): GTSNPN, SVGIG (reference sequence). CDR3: CAWTGRQNSPLHF. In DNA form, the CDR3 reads TGTGCCTGGACTGGCAGACAAAATTCACCCCTCCACTTT.

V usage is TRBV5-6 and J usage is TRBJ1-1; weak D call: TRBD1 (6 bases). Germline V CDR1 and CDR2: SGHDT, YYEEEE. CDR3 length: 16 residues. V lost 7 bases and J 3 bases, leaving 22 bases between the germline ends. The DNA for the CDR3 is TGTGCCAGCGTTAGGGCAGGGGTTAGTTGGGACACTGAAGCTTTCTTT. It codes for CASVRAGVSWDTEAFF.

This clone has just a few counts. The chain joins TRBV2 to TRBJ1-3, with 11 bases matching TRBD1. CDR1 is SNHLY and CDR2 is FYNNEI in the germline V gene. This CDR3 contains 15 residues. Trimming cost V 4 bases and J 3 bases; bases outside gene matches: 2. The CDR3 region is CASSAGTGGGNTIYF. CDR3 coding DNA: TGTGCCAGCAGTGCTGGGACAGGGGGTGGAAACACCATATATTTT.

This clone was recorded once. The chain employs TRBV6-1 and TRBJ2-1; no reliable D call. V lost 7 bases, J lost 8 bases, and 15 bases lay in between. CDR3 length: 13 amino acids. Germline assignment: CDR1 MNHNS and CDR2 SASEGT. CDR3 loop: CASTVTPVDEQFF. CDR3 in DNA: TGTGCCAGCACTGTGACTCCGGTGGATGAGCAGTTCTTC.

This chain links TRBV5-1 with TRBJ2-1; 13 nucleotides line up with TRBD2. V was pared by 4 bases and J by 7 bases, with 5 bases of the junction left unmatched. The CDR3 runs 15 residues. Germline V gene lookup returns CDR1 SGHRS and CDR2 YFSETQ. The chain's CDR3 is CASSLRTSGGNEQFF. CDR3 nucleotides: TGCGCCAGCAGCCTAAGGACTAGCGGGGGTAATGAGCAGTTCTTC.

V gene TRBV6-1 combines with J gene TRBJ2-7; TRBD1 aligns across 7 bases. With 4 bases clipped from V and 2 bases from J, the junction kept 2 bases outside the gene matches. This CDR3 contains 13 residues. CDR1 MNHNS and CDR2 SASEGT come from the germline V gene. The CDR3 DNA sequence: TGTGCCAGCAGTGGACAGGGACCCTACGAGCAGTACTTC. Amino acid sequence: CASSGQGPYEQYF.

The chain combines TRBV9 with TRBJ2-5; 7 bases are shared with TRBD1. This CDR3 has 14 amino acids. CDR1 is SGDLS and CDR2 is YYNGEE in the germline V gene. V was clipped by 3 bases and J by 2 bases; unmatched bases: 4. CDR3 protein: CASSETGVQETQYF. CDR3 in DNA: TGTGCCAGCAGCGAAACAGGGGTTCAAGAGACCCAGTACTTC. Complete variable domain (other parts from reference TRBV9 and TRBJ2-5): DSGVTQTPKHLITATGQRVTLRCSPRSGDLSVYWYQQSLDQGLQFLIQYYNGEERAKGNILERFSAQQFPDLHSELNLSSLELGDSALYFCASSETGVQETQYFGPGTRLLVL.

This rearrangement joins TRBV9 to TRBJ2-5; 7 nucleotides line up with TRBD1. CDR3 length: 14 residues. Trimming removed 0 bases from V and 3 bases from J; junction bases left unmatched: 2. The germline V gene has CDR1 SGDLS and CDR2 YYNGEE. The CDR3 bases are TGTGCCAGCAGCGTAGGAGGGGGCGAAGAGACCCAGTACTTC. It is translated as CASSVGGGEETQYF.

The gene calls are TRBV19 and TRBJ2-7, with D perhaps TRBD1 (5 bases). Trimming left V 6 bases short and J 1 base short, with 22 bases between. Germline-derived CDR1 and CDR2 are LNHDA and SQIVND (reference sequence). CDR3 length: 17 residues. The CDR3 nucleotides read TGTGCCAGTAGCCTAGACAGCTTCCCAAGGGGATCCTACGAGCAGTACTTC. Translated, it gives CASSLDSFPRGSYEQYF.